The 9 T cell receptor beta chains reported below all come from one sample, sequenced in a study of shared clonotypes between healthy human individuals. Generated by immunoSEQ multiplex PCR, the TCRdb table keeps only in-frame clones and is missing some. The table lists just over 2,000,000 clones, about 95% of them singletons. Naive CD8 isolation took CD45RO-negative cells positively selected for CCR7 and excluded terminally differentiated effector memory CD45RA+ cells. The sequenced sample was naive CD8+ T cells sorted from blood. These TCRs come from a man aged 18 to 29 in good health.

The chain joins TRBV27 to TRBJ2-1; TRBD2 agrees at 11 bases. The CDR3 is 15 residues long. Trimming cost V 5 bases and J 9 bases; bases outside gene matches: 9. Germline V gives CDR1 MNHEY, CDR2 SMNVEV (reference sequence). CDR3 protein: CASSILAGEFGEQFF. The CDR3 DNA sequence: TGTGCCAGCAGTATACTAGCGGGAGAATTTGGTGAGCAGTTCTTC.

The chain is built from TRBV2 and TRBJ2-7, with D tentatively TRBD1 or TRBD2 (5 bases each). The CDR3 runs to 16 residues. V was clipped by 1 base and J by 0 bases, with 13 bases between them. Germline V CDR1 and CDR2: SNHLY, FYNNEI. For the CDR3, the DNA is TGTGCCAGCAGTGAAGATTGGGACCCCGGCTCCTACGAGCAGTACTTC. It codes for CASSEDWDPGSYEQYF.

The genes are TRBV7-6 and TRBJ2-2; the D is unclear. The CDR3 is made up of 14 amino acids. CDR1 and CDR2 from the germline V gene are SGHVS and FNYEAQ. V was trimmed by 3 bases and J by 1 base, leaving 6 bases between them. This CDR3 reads CASSFGENTGELFF. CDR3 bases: TGTGCCAGCAGCTTTGGGGAGAACACCGGGGAGCTGTTTTTT.

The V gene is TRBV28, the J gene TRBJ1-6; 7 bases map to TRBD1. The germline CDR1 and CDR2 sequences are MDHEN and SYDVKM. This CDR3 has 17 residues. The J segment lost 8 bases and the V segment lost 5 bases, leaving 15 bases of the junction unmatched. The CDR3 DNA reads TGTGCCAGCAGTCCTTTCCTGACAGGGAAGGGGGATTCACCCCTCCACTTT. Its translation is CASSPFLTGKGDSPLHF.

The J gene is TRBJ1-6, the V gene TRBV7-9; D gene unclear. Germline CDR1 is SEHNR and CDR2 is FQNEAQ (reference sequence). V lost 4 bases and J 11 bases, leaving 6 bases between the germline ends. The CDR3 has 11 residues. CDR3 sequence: CASSSSPPLHF. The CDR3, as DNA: TGTGCCAGCAGCTCGAGTCCACCCCTCCACTTT.

The CDR3 spells CASSYWSGDEQFF. The DNA for the CDR3 is TGTGCCAGCAGTTACTGGTCAGGGGATGAGCAGTTCTTC. V and J are TRBV6-5 and TRBJ2-1, with TRBD1 as a possible D gene (6 bases). The CDR3 runs 13 residues. The V end lost 1 base, the J end lost 8 bases, and 9 bases lay between the germline ends. The germline gives CDR1 MNHEY, CDR2 SVGAGI.

CDR3 sequence reads: CASSRDNTGTGQETQYF. Written as DNA, the CDR3 is TGCGCCAGCAGCCGGGATAATACAGGGACTGGCCAAGAGACCCAGTACTTC. The rearrangement links TRBV4-1 to TRBJ2-5, with D perhaps given as TRBD1 or TRBD2 (6 bases each). This CDR3 contains 17 residues. The V end was cut by 4 bases, the J end by 1 base, with 19 bases between. Germline CDR1 reads MGHRA; CDR2 reads YSYEKL.

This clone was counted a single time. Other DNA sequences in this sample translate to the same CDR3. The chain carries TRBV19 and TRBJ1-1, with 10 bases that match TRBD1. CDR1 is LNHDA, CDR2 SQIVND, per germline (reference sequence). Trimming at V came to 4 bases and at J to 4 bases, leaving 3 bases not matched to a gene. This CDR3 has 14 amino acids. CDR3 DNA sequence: TGTGCCAGTAGTACGGGACAGGGGCGCACTGAAGCTTTCTTT. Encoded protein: CASSTGQGRTEAFF.

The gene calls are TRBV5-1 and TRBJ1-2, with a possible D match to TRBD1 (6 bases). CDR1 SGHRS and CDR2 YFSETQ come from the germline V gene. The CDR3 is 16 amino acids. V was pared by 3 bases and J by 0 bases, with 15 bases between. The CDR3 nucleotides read TGCGCCAGCAGCTCAAAACAGGGCGCCCCTAACTATGGCTACACCTTC. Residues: CASSSKQGAPNYGYTF.